The 18 T cell receptor beta chains presented below share a single source sample, sequenced in a study of cytomegalovirus exposure and HLA in healthy donors (dated by TCRdb to 2016 to 2017). The library was prepared using the immunoSEQ multiplex PCR assay. For the multiplex PCR, a mixture combining 60 forward primers for TCR Vbeta segments and 13 reverse primers for TCR Jbeta segments was used. TCRdb obtained this table from immuneACCESS and retained in-frame rearrangements with V and J assigned. These tables miss some clones; where compared with another copy, unresolved V genes account for less than half of the shortfall, and the remainder is unexplained. Present in this sample are approximately 150,000 clones, roughly 79% of which were seen just once. Roughly 13% of the sample is in the top ten clones. Sequenced sample: PBMCs. The source of these receptors is a woman in her 50s in good health and CMV-seronegative.

The genes are TRBV7-6 and TRBJ2-7; TRBD1 is a possible D gene (6 bases). V lost 1 base and J lost 3, with 13 bases in between. This CDR3 is built from 15 residues. Germline CDR1 reads SGHVS; CDR2 reads FNYEAQ. The CDR3 bases are TGTGCCAGCAGCTTAGAATCACCGGGACACTACGAGCAGTACTTC. Translated: CASSLESPGHYEQYF.

In regard to this clone: Other DNA sequences in the sample encode the same CDR3. The chain recombines TRBV7-2 with TRBJ1-2, with D perhaps TRBD1 (6 bases). The CDR3 totals 13 residues. Germline assignment: CDR1 SGHTA and CDR2 FQGNSA. V was trimmed by 5 bases and J by 5 bases, leaving 12 bases between them. CDR3 sequence (DNA): TGTGCCAGCAGCCCAGGACAGAATTATGGCTACACCTTC. Protein sequence: CASSPGQNYGYTF.

The V gene is TRBV7-2, the J gene TRBJ2-7, with D tentatively TRBD2 (6 bases). The CDR3 is 16 residues long. CDR1 is SGHTA, CDR2 FQGNSA, per germline. Trimming took off 4 bases at V and 4 bases at J, with 20 bases between the two ends. The CDR3 nucleotides are TGTGCCAGCAGCTCCGAGGGAGGACGACTACTATACGAGCAGTACTTC. It translates to CASSSEGGRLLYEQYF.

V gene TRBV29-1 combines with J gene TRBJ1-2; TRBD1 is a possible D gene (6 bases). CDR1 and CDR2 from the germline V gene are SQVTM and ANQGSEA. The CDR3 totals 13 residues. Trimming cost V 4 bases and J 6 bases, with 15 bases left between them. DNA for the CDR3: TGCAGCGTTGCCGCGGACAGAACGGATGGCTACACCTTC. Protein: CSVAADRTDGYTF.

V gene TRBV7-8 combines with J gene TRBJ2-7; TRBD1 matches 9 bases. The V segment lost 7 bases and the J segment 6 bases; nucleotides outside the gene matches: 13. The CDR3 has 15 amino acids. Germline lookup yields CDR1 SGHVS and CDR2 FQNEAQ. The CDR3 here is CASNTAGTGSAEQYF. CDR3 coding DNA: TGTGCCAGCAACACGGCCGGGACAGGGTCAGCCGAGCAGTACTTC.

The rearrangement links TRBV7-3 to TRBJ2-1, with TRBD2 identical over 9 bases. V gave up 1 base and J gave up 6 bases; unmatched junction bases: 1. Germline values: CDR1 SGHTA, CDR2 FQGTGA. The CDR3 is 14 amino acids. CDR3 amino acids: CASSLSGGANEQFF. CDR3 bases: TGTGCCAGCAGCTTAAGCGGGGGGGCCAATGAGCAGTTCTTC.

This chain connects TRBV25-1 to TRBJ2-1, with D tentatively TRBD2 (7 bases). The CDR3 loop spans 14 amino acids. Germline V gene data show CDR1 as MGHDK and CDR2 as SYGVNS. V was shortened by 4 bases and J by 8 bases, with 15 bases between the two germline ends. The CDR3 region is CASSAGRGGDEQFF. The CDR3 DNA follows: TGTGCCAGCAGTGCGGGCAGGGGAGGGGATGAGCAGTTCTTC.

V usage is TRBV5-1 and J usage is TRBJ2-7; 8 nucleotides match TRBD1. Germline assignment: CDR1 SGHRS and CDR2 YFSETQ. The CDR3 is made up of 14 amino acids. V lost 0 bases to trimming and J lost 3 bases; unmatched junction nucleotides: 2. This CDR3 is CASSLDRGYYEQYF. CDR3 bases: TGCGCCAGCAGCTTGGACAGGGGGTACTACGAGCAGTACTTC.

The chain combines TRBV7-3 with TRBJ1-1, with D maybe TRBD1 (5 bases). Deletions cut 0 bases from V and 4 bases from J, with 9 bases between. Germline V lookup: CDR1 SGHTA, CDR2 FQGTGA. The CDR3 runs 14 residues. In nucleotides, the CDR3 is TGTGCCAGCAGCTTAACCCTCGGGGGCACTGAAGCTTTCTTT. Its protein product is CASSLTLGGTEAFF.

This chain links TRBV19 with TRBJ1-4, with 7 bases that match TRBD1. V trimming: 8 bases; J trimming: 1 base; junction bases outside the gene matches: 7. This CDR3 spans 15 amino acids. CDR1 LNHDA and CDR2 SQIVND come from the germline V gene (reference sequence). The CDR3 sequence: CASSSRQGTNEKLFF. As DNA, the CDR3 is TGTGCCAGTTCATCCCGACAGGGAACTAATGAAAAACTGTTTTTT.

The chain recombines TRBV5-6 with TRBJ2-3; TRBD1 matches at 9 bases. Germline V gene data show CDR1 as SGHDT and CDR2 as YYEEEE. The CDR3 totals 15 residues. Trimming removed 5 bases from V and 4 bases from J; junction bases left unmatched: 8. CDR3 amino acids: CASRKQGAYSDTQYF. The DNA for the CDR3 is TGTGCCAGCAGGAAACAGGGGGCTTACTCAGATACGCAGTATTTT.

The chain employs TRBV14 and TRBJ1-3; D ambiguous. The CDR3 consists of 15 residues. The germline gives CDR1 SGHDN, CDR2 FVKESK. The germline V and J ends were trimmed by 11 bases and 0 bases, with 17 bases remaining between them. The CDR3 spells CAGTADSSSGNTIYF. The CDR3 DNA sequence: TGTGCCGGCACCGCCGACTCTAGCTCTGGAAACACCATATATTTT.

In this sample, this clone turned up a few times. The rearrangement links TRBV4-1 to TRBJ2-7; no definite D call. Deletions cut 1 base from V and 1 base from J, with 20 bases between. The CDR3 spans 18 residues. Per the germline V gene, CDR1 is MGHRA and CDR2 is YSYEKL. CDR3 DNA: TGCGCCAGCAGCCAAGGACTCTTACGGCGATCGCTTTCCTACGAGCAGTACTTC. Translation gives CASSQGLLRRSLSYEQYF.

The chain uses TRBV6-6 and TRBJ1-3; TRBD1 is a possible D gene (5 bases). V lost 6 bases and J lost 4, with 13 bases in between. CDR1 is MNHNY, CDR2 SVGAGI, per germline (reference sequence). The CDR3 spans 14 residues. CDR3 sequence reads: CASRPLDIGNTIYF. The DNA of the CDR3 is TGTGCCAGCAGGCCCTTGGACATCGGAAACACCATATATTTT.

V is TRBV7-2 and J is TRBJ2-1; a weak D match, TRBD2 (6 bases). The CDR3 extends over 15 amino acids. Germline CDR1 SGHTA, CDR2 FQGNSA. With 6 bases removed from V and 2 bases from J, the gap between germline ends came to 14 bases. CDR3 coding DNA: TGTGCCAGCAGTTCTCGGCGGGGAGCCTACAATGAGCAGTTCTTC. Amino acid sequence: CASSSRRGAYNEQFF. The entire variable domain, with the rest obtained from reference TRBV7-2 and TRBJ2-1, is as follows: GAGVSQSPSNKVTEKGKDVELRCDPISGHTALYWYRQSLGQGLEFLIYFQGNSAPDKSGLPSDRFSAERTGGSVSTLTIQRTQQEDSAVYLCASSSRRGAYNEQFFGPGTRLTVL.

This chain links TRBV28 with TRBJ1-5; D might be TRBD1 (5 bases). The CDR3 has 15 residues. Per germline, CDR1 MDHEN and CDR2 SYDVKM. Trimming stripped 5 bases from V and 3 bases from J, with 14 bases between. The CDR3 coding sequence is TGTGCCAGCAGTGTTGGGGGGGGTGCCAATCAGCCCCAGCATTTT. Translated: CASSVGGGANQPQHF.

The chain carries TRBV4-2 and TRBJ2-5, with TRBD2 identical over 11 bases. The germline gives CDR1 LGHNA, CDR2 YNFKEQ. The CDR3 runs 16 residues. J gave up 3 bases and V 3 bases, and 6 bases lay outside the gene matches. CDR3 residues: CASSQGLAVGEETQYF. The CDR3 DNA is TGTGCCAGCAGCCAGGGACTAGCGGTGGGAGAAGAGACCCAGTACTTC.

V gene TRBV9 combines with J gene TRBJ2-1; tentative D call: TRBD2 (7 bases). The CDR3 is 16 residues long. Deletions cut 1 base from V and 0 bases from J, with 11 bases between. Germline values: CDR1 SGDLS, CDR2 YYNGEE. The CDR3 sequence: CASSVRAGASYNEQFF. In DNA form, the CDR3 reads TGTGCCAGCAGCGTAAGGGCGGGGGCCTCCTACAATGAGCAGTTCTTC.